Shown below are 27 T cell receptor beta chains from a single sample sequenced in a study of PD-1 blockade in classical Hodgkin lymphoma. Each and every patient relapsed after autologous stem cell transplantation, and patients got differing brentuximab vedotin exposure. Magnetic negative selection of thawed PBMCs was the method by which CD4+ T cells were purified. The repertoire was sequenced with immunoSEQ multiplex PCR; TCRdb's copy has only in-frame clones and lacks some. There are 30,000 or so clones in the sample; over 75% occur only once, and 2% to 3% lies in the top ten. The sample was CD4+ T cells from blood, taken at baseline. The origin of the receptors is a human donor with classical Hodgkin lymphoma.

The chain combines TRBV19 with TRBJ2-1; 10 bases are a match to TRBD2. With 0 bases clipped from V and 7 bases from J, the junction kept 3 bases outside the gene matches. There are 15 residues in the CDR3. Germline CDR1 and CDR2: LNHDA and SQIVND (reference sequence). The CDR3 nucleotides are TGTGCCAGTAGTATAGATCCTAGCGGGAGAAATGAGCAGTTCTTC. Its protein product is CASSIDPSGRNEQFF.

The chain has TRBV30 and TRBJ1-2; tentatively, D is TRBD1 (6 bases). Trimming cost V 4 bases and J 4 bases, with 13 bases left between them. The CDR3 is made up of 13 amino acids. Germline loops: CDR1 GTSNPN, CDR2 SVGIG (reference sequence). In DNA, the CDR3 is TGTGCCTGGACGGGACAACCGGTCTATGGCTACACCTTC. Translated, it gives CAWTGQPVYGYTF.

The rearrangement links TRBV18 to TRBJ1-5, with 7 bases lining up with TRBD1. J was trimmed by 5 bases and V by 3 bases; bases with no gene match: 7. Germline CDR1 reads KGHSH; CDR2 reads LQKENI. This CDR3 is built from 15 residues. The CDR3 reads CASSPTTGRDQPQHF. The CDR3 DNA reads TGTGCCAGCTCACCGACGACAGGGAGGGATCAGCCCCAGCATTTT.

The chain carries TRBV18 and TRBJ1-5, with 8 bases matching TRBD1. Trimming took 0 bases from V and 6 from J; bases not matched to a gene: 4. The CDR3 is 15 residues long. Germline loops: CDR1 KGHSH, CDR2 LQKENI. CDR3 region: CASSPPQGAGQPQHF. DNA for the CDR3: TGTGCCAGCTCACCACCCCAGGGGGCGGGTCAGCCCCAGCATTTT.

The genes are TRBV28 and TRBJ1-1; D remains ambiguous. The CDR3 is 13 amino acids. V lost 5 bases and J 1 base, leaving 8 bases between the germline ends. Germline lookup yields CDR1 MDHEN and CDR2 SYDVKM. CDR3 region: CASSISGNTEAFF. CDR3 coding DNA: TGTGCCAGCAGTATCTCGGGGAACACTGAAGCTTTCTTT.

The chain carries TRBV6-6 and TRBJ2-7; 7 bases align to TRBD1. The V segment lost 5 bases and the J segment 6 bases; nucleotides outside the gene matches: 10. The CDR3 is 14 residues long. Looked up from germline, CDR1 is MNHNY and CDR2 is SVGAGI (reference sequence). Written as DNA, the CDR3 is TGTGCCAGCAGTGACAAGGACAGGCCCCTCGAGCAGTACTTC. Encoded protein: CASSDKDRPLEQYF.

This clone was seen more than once but under ten times. This chain uses TRBV5-6 with TRBJ2-7; TRBD2 matches 8 bases. After removal of 2 bases from V and 3 bases from J, the junction contained 1 base not matched to a gene. The CDR3 contains 13 residues. The V gene's germline CDR1 is SGHDT and CDR2 YYEEEE. The CDR3 is CASSLAGVYEQYF. DNA for the CDR3: TGTGCCAGCAGCTTAGCGGGAGTCTACGAGCAGTACTTC.

The rearrangement links TRBV9 to TRBJ2-3; possible D gene TRBD2, 6 bases. The length of the CDR3 is 17 residues. In germline, CDR1 is SGDLS, CDR2 YYNGEE. Trimming stripped 4 bases from V and 2 bases from J, with 20 bases between. The CDR3 nucleotides are TGTGCCAGCAGCCCGTCACCAAGGAGGGACCTCACAGATACGCAGTATTTT. It specifies CASSPSPRRDLTDTQYF.

This clone was seen more than once but under ten times. V is TRBV4-1 and J is TRBJ1-1; D not resolved. Germline values: CDR1 MGHRA, CDR2 YSYEKL. The CDR3 consists of 17 residues. V lost 1 base, J lost 2 bases, and 17 bases lay in between. The DNA for the CDR3 is TGCGCCAGCAGCCAAGGGAAGTTAGGCAGACTAAACACTGAAGCTTTCTTT. Its protein is CASSQGKLGRLNTEAFF.

The chain uses TRBV25-1 and TRBJ1-3, with 7 bases identical to TRBD1. The CDR3 has 17 amino acids. CDR1 is MGHDK, CDR2 SYGVNS, per germline. Trimming took 5 bases from V and 3 from J; bases not matched to a gene: 13. The CDR3 DNA reads TGTGCCAGCAGTCCCCCCCGTGAGACAGGGAGTGGAAACACCATATATTTT. It yields the protein CASSPPRETGSGNTIYF.

This chain connects TRBV14 to TRBJ2-1, with a tentative D call TRBD2 (5 bases). Between the trimmed V and J ends, which lost 4 bases and 2 bases, there was a span of 15 bases. Germline CDR1 reads SGHDN; CDR2 reads FVKESK. The CDR3 loop spans 16 amino acids. The CDR3 loop reads CASSPLGSVAYNEQFF. The DNA for the CDR3 is TGTGCCAGCAGCCCCCTGGGGAGCGTCGCCTACAATGAGCAGTTCTTC.

J is TRBJ2-7 and V is TRBV4-1; TRBD1 or TRBD2 may be the D gene (5 bases each). Trimming took off 5 bases at V and 0 bases at J, with 14 bases between the two ends. CDR3 length: 15 residues. Germline CDR1 and CDR2: MGHRA and YSYEKL. DNA for the CDR3: TGCGCCAGCAGCACCCGGGACGGAGGCTCCTACGAGCAGTACTTC. Translation: CASSTRDGGSYEQYF.

The chain carries TRBV19 and TRBJ1-3, with D maybe TRBD1 (5 bases). V was pared by 6 bases and J by 0 bases, with 12 bases between. CDR3 length: 15 residues. The V gene's germline CDR1 is LNHDA and CDR2 SQIVND (reference sequence). The CDR3 DNA reads TGTGCCAGTAGGGATCAGGGAAACTCTGGAAACACCATATATTTT. Its translation: CASRDQGNSGNTIYF.

The rearrangement uses TRBV2 and TRBJ2-5; D unresolved. The germline CDR1 and CDR2 sequences are SNHLY and FYNNEI. The CDR3 totals 12 residues. Trimming pared 3 bases from V and 2 bases from J, leaving 4 bases between. CDR3 bases: TGTGCCAGCAGTGAGATACAAGAGACCCAGTACTTC. It codes for CASSEIQETQYF.

This chain links TRBV2 with TRBJ1-2; D is uncertain. This CDR3 is built from 17 residues. Trimming stripped 6 bases from V and 8 bases from J, with 28 bases between. The germline V gene has CDR1 SNHLY and CDR2 FYNNEI. In DNA, the CDR3 is TGTGCCAGCAGCGCAACCCTCAATTTATTGTCGAGGGAAGGCTACACCTTC. Residues: CASSATLNLLSREGYTF.

The chain has TRBV6-5 and TRBJ1-5, with D perhaps matching TRBD1 (5 bases). V lost 2 bases and J 6 bases, leaving 8 bases between the germline ends. The V gene's germline CDR1 is MNHEY and CDR2 SVGAGI. The CDR3 has 13 amino acids. The CDR3 here is CASSYGGVQPQHF. CDR3 coding DNA: TGTGCCAGCAGTTACGGGGGGGTTCAGCCCCAGCATTTT.

The V and J genes are TRBV5-1 and TRBJ1-2, with TRBD1 as a possible D gene (5 bases). Germline V gene sequence: CDR1 SGHRS, CDR2 YFSETQ. This CDR3 is built from 14 residues. The V end was cut by 4 bases, the J end by 4 bases, with 14 bases between. The CDR3 loop reads CASSLSQGAYGYTF. The CDR3 DNA follows: TGCGCCAGCAGCCTTTCGCAGGGCGCCTATGGCTACACCTTC.

The chain is built from TRBV15 and TRBJ2-7, with 13 bases matching TRBD2. This CDR3 spans 20 amino acids. Unmatched junction bases numbered 16, after V lost 0 bases and J lost 5 bases. CDR1 and CDR2 from the germline V gene are LNHNV and YYDKDF (reference sequence). CDR3 residues: CATSRDLTSGRVTKRNEQYF. CDR3 DNA sequence: TGTGCCACCAGCAGAGATTTAACTAGCGGGAGGGTCACGAAGCGGAACGAGCAGTACTTC. Combining the CDR3 with reference TRBV15 and TRBJ2-7 gives the whole variable domain DAMVIQNPRYQVTQFGKPVTLSCSQTLNHNVMYWYQQKSSQAPKLLFHYYDKDFNNEADTPDNFQSRRPNTSFCFLDIRSPGLGDTAMYLCATSRDLTSGRVTKRNEQYFGPGTRLTVT.

This chain connects TRBV4-3 to TRBJ2-1; 15 bases match TRBD2. V dropped 1 base and J dropped 5; count of bases not matched to a gene: 6. There are 18 residues in the CDR3. Germline CDR1 reads LGHNA; CDR2 reads YSLEER. In DNA form, the CDR3 reads TGCGCCAGCAGCCAAGTGGGGACTAGCGGGAGGTCCAACAATGAGCAGTTCTTC. As protein: CASSQVGTSGRSNNEQFF.

This clone has a single count. The chain is built from TRBV10-3 and TRBJ2-3, with TRBD2 identical over 10 bases. V lost 0 bases, J lost 5 bases, and 14 bases stayed unmatched. Per the germline V gene, CDR1 is ENHRY and CDR2 is SYGVKD. The length of the CDR3 is 19 residues. CDR3 amino acids: CAISESLVPAGGQRDTQYF. The CDR3 nucleotides read TGTGCCATCAGTGAGTCATTAGTCCCAGCGGGAGGGCAACGAGATACGCAGTATTTT.

V usage is TRBV18 and J usage is TRBJ2-7; TRBD2 aligns across 15 bases. This CDR3 has 18 amino acids. Germline CDR1 and CDR2: KGHSH and LQKENI. V was pared by 1 base and J by 7 bases, with 11 bases of the junction left unmatched. In DNA, the CDR3 is TGTGCCAGCTCACCACTTCGCCCAGGGACTAGCGGGAGGCATGAGCAGTACTTC. This sequence encodes CASSPLRPGTSGRHEQYF.

A word on this clone: The same CDR3 also results from other DNA sequences found in this sample. In DNA form, the CDR3 reads TGTGCCAGCAGCTTAGGGGGGTATAGCAATCAGCCCCAGCATTTT. This encodes CASSLGGYSNQPQHF. The V gene is TRBV7-9, the J gene TRBJ1-5, with a weak D call TRBD1 (5 bases). Trimming left V 1 base short and J 0 bases short, with 7 bases between. Germline assignment: CDR1 SEHNR and CDR2 FQNEAQ (reference sequence). The CDR3 runs 15 residues.

The CDR3 nucleotides read TGCGCCAGCAGCCAAAATCCTAGCGGGAGCTCCTACGAGCAGTACTTC. Protein product: CASSQNPSGSSYEQYF. The V and J genes are TRBV4-1 and TRBJ2-7; TRBD2 matches at 10 bases. V dropped 2 bases and J dropped 0; count of bases not matched to a gene: 4. CDR3 length: 16 amino acids. Germline lookup yields CDR1 MGHRA and CDR2 YSYEKL.

V gene TRBV2 combines with J gene TRBJ1-3; D is unclear. V was clipped by 4 bases and J by 4 bases, with 14 bases between them. The CDR3 runs 15 residues. CDR1 is SNHLY and CDR2 is FYNNEI in the germline V gene. The DNA of the CDR3 is TGTGCCAGCAGTGCCGACGCGATCGCGGGAAACACCATATATTTT. Its protein is CASSADAIAGNTIYF.

This clone was counted only a few times. This chain links TRBV29-1 with TRBJ2-7; TRBD1 is a possible D gene (5 bases). V lost 6 bases, J lost 5 bases, and 17 bases lay in between. Germline loops: CDR1 SQVTM, CDR2 ANQGSEA. The CDR3 consists of 13 residues. CDR3 residues: CSVETDWSNEQYF. The CDR3, as DNA: TGCAGCGTGGAGACAGATTGGTCCAACGAGCAGTACTTC.

The chain combines TRBV6-5 with TRBJ2-7; weak D call: TRBD1 (6 bases). The CDR3 spans 15 residues. Germline V gene sequence: CDR1 MNHEY, CDR2 SVGAGI. The V gene lost 4 bases and the J gene lost 0 bases, with 13 bases spanning the gap. CDR3 sequence reads: CASSFARQASYEQYF. CDR3 DNA: TGTGCCAGCAGTTTCGCAAGACAGGCCTCCTACGAGCAGTACTTC.

This clone was picked up one time. The J gene is TRBJ1-2, the V gene TRBV25-1; D might be TRBD1 (5 bases). The length of the CDR3 is 15 residues. Germline lookup yields CDR1 MGHDK and CDR2 SYGVNS. V was cut by 4 bases and J by 2 bases, with 14 bases left in between. The CDR3: CASSARGTGNYGYTF. CDR3 nucleotides: TGTGCCAGCAGTGCCCGGGGGACGGGAAACTATGGCTACACCTTC.